These T cell receptor beta chains were read from a single sample in a study of tumour-infiltrating T cells in Burkitt lymphoma. TCRdb keeps only in-frame clones here, not all; method: immunoSEQ multiplex PCR. The sample lists 3,500 or so clones; 13% were seen once. Sequenced: tumor tissue. The receptors stem from a human donor with Burkitt lymphoma. CDR3s include the opening cysteine and the closing phenylalanine or tryptophan. The order of the fields is V gene, D gene, clone size, J gene, CDR3 protein, CDR3 DNA. A D gene is named only where the DNA matches it firmly. Rows give clone size only sometimes, using once, few, many, or a class for an expanded clone.

TRBV7-2	TRBD2	.	TRBJ2-3	CASSLTSGGDTQYF	TGTGCCAGCAGCTTAACTAGCGGGGGGGATACGCAGTATTTT
TRBV19	.	.	TRBJ2-4	CASSMDRGTNIQYF	TGTGCCAGTAGTATGGATAGGGGGACAAACATTCAGTACTTC
TRBV6-5	.	.	TRBJ1-1	CASSYGPLSEAFF	TGTGCCAGCAGTTACGGGCCGCTAAGTGAAGCTTTCTTT
TRBV7-8	.	.	TRBJ1-1	CASSLGQNTEAFF	TGTGCCAGCAGCCTTGGGCAGAACACTGAAGCTTTCTTT
TRBV4-3	TRBD2	few	TRBJ2-2	CASSQLAGANTGELFF	TGCGCCAGCAGCCAACTAGCGGGGGCGAACACCGGGGAGCTGTTTTTT
TRBV20-1	.	.	TRBJ2-1	CSAPKYNEQFF	TGCAGTGCCCCAAAGTACAATGAGCAGTTCTTC
TRBV4-2	.	.	TRBJ2-7	CASSQTTSYEQYF	TGTGCCAGCAGCCAGACTACCTCCTACGAGCAGTACTTC
TRBV7-3	.	few	TRBJ1-1	CASSLIPGRTTEAFF	TGTGCCAGCAGCTTAATCCCAGGGAGAACGACTGAAGCTTTCTTT
TRBV6-5	.	.	TRBJ1-1	CASSYEGWNTEAFF	TGTGCCAGCAGTTACGAGGGTTGGAACACTGAAGCTTTCTTT
TRBV9	.	.	TRBJ2-3	CASGWGDTDTQYF	TGTGCCAGCGGGTGGGGAGACACAGATACGCAGTATTTT
TRBV6-5	TRBD1	few	TRBJ2-1	CASSYDRDRGDNEQFF	TGTGCCAGCAGTTACGACCGGGACAGGGGCGACAATGAGCAGTTCTTC
TRBV11-2	.	.	TRBJ1-2	CASSSNSGSPSDYGYTF	TGTGCCAGCAGCTCAAATTCCGGGTCTCCCTCAGATTATGGCTACACCTTC
TRBV7-2	.	.	TRBJ1-5	CASSLGVNQPQHF	TGTGCCAGCAGCTTAGGAGTCAATCAGCCCCAGCATTTT
TRBV9	.	few	TRBJ2-3	CASSVVGLPDTQYF	TGTGCCAGCAGCGTAGTGGGCCTCCCAGATACGCAGTATTTT
TRBV9	TRBD1	.	TRBJ1-2	CASSPRTGTNYGYTF	TGTGCCAGCAGCCCTCGGACAGGAACTAACTATGGCTACACCTTC
TRBV6-1	.	.	TRBJ1-6	CASSEYHRENSPLHF	TGTGCCAGCAGTGAATATCACAGGGAAAATTCACCCCTCCACTTT
TRBV19	.	.	TRBJ1-5	CASSISWGLNQPQHF	TGTGCCAGTAGTATAAGTTGGGGACTCAATCAGCCCCAGCATTTT
TRBV18	TRBD2	.	TRBJ2-3	CASSPHSGGTDTQYF	TGTGCCAGCTCACCCCACAGCGGGGGCACAGATACGCAGTATTTT
TRBV4-3	TRBD2	.	TRBJ2-3	CASSQGWGGGSSTDTQYF	TGCGCCAGCAGCCAAGGTTGGGGCGGGGGGTCTAGCACAGATACGCAGTATTTT
TRBV5-6	.	few	TRBJ1-2	CASSPGNYGYTF	TGTGCCAGCAGCCCGGGGAACTATGGCTACACCTTC
TRBV6-5	.	.	TRBJ1-1	CASSFLGMNTEAFF	TGTGCCAGCAGTTTCCTAGGCATGAACACTGAAGCTTTCTTT
TRBV5-6	.	few	TRBJ1-5	CASSLAGGPSNQPQHF	TGTGCCAGCAGCTTGGCCGGGGGACCCAGCAATCAGCCCCAGCATTTT
TRBV13	.	.	TRBJ2-5	CASTQRGSETQYF	TGTGCCAGCACCCAGAGGGGCTCAGAGACCCAGTACTTC
TRBV7-8	TRBD2	few	TRBJ2-1	CASSPSGDYNEQFF	TGTGCCAGCAGCCCAAGCGGGGACTACAATGAGCAGTTCTTC
TRBV27	TRBD2	.	TRBJ2-7	CASSPYPRTSGGYEQYF	TGTGCCAGCAGTCCTTATCCCCGGACTAGCGGGGGCTACGAGCAGTACTTC
TRBV14	.	.	TRBJ2-4	CASSLGAKNIQYF	TGTGCCAGCAGTCTGGGGGCTAAAAACATTCAGTACTTC
TRBV7-9	.	few	TRBJ1-1	CASSLGVTEAFF	TGTGCCAGCAGCTTAGGGGTTACTGAAGCTTTCTTT
TRBV29-1	.	.	TRBJ1-2	CSVEVGSGGGYTF	TGCAGCGTTGAAGTGGGGTCTGGCGGTGGCTACACCTTC
TRBV7-9	.	.	TRBJ2-2	CASRESGTTGELFF	TGTGCCAGCAGAGAATCCGGAACCACCGGGGAGCTGTTTTTT
TRBV9	.	.	TRBJ2-5	CASSARPESGTQYF	TGTGCCAGCAGCGCGCGGCCCGAGAGCGGGACCCAGTACTTC
TRBV7-9	TRBD1	few	TRBJ2-1	CASSAGQGMDNEQFF	TGTGCCAGCAGCGCGGGACAGGGAATGGACAATGAGCAGTTCTTC
TRBV21-1	.	once	TRBJ1-5	CASSARQGDQPQHF	TGTGCCAGCAGCGCCCGACAAGGGGATCAGCCCCAGCATTTT
TRBV7-6	.	.	TRBJ1-4	CASSFGGATNEKLFF	TGTGCCAGCAGCTTTGGCGGGGCAACTAATGAAAAACTGTTTTTT
TRBV6-5	.	.	TRBJ2-2	CASSYSPGAGELFF	TGTGCCAGCAGTTACTCACCCGGGGCCGGGGAGCTGTTTTTT
TRBV13	.	.	TRBJ1-2	CASSFQGSSPSYGYTF	TGTGCCAGCAGCTTTCAGGGCTCCTCACCATCCTATGGCTACACCTTC
TRBV19	.	few	TRBJ2-7	CADWGFSEQYF	TGTGCCGATTGGGGGTTCAGCGAGCAGTACTTC
TRBV9	.	few	TRBJ1-1	CASSPRTYTEAFF	TGTGCCAGCAGCCCCCGGACTTACACTGAAGCTTTCTTT
TRBV7-2	.	few	TRBJ2-5	CASSLHYQETQYF	TGTGCCAGCAGCCTTCATTACCAAGAGACCCAGTACTTC